Sequencing of this TCR beta chain was carried out in a study of cytomegalovirus exposure and HLA in healthy donors (dated by TCRdb to about 2017). Background on the whole study: An earlier analysis of approximately 590 of the donors reported approximately 270 Gb of sequence data and 117 million unique TCR beta sequences from 150 million to 200 million T cells. HLA typing covered class I and class II loci at four-digit resolution. The study used immunosequencing to profile the T cell repertoires of several hundred subjects and linked those repertoires to cytomegalovirus serostatus. Every repertoire in the discovery cohort had been generated on one and the same sequencing platform. An earlier analysis of several hundred of the donors used high-throughput TCR beta sequencing to judge whether each TCR beta V gene segment behaved as functional or pseudogenic. Along with the roughly 670-subject first cohort, a separate validation cohort of over 90 different subjects was used. A later analysis re-analyzed previously published TCR beta repertoires from roughly 600 donors and added high-resolution HLA genotyping to study TCR occurrence patterns. About five DR-DQ haplotypes were handled as single units for association and clustering because linkage in the cohort was strong. The aim of the study was to test whether cataloging public T cell receptors could identify signatures of past pathogen exposure. Among the roughly 410 genotyped donors, 81% belonged to the genetic ancestry cluster associated with self-reported Caucasian donors. Typing coverage varied by locus: roughly 629-630 donors for A, B, C, DRB1 and DQB1; approximately 500 for DQA1; about 600 for DPA1; under 490 for DPB1. The study combined high-throughput TCR immunosequencing, statistical association of individual TCRs with disease status, and machine learning to predict cytomegalovirus infection status. In a later genetic analysis, genome-wide SNP genotypes for about three fifths of the roughly 670 donors were used, and that subset was treated as a discovery cohort. Alongside the repertoire data, information on donor age, sex, ethnicity and CMV serostatus was compiled. An early release covering roughly 580 HLA-typed donors comprised roughly 300 gigabases of sequencing data and around 86 million unique TCR sequences. On average, about 200,000 unique TCR beta nucleotide sequences were sequenced per donor among more than 350 genotyped donors of the cohort, with roughly 19% of those sequences being non-productive. In the later analysis, no new phenotypic data were used to find candidate immune exposures; instead, reliance was placed on TCR beta sequences and their occurrence across donors. The paper as a whole reports these results and caveats: A few of the identified cytomegalovirus-associated TCR beta chains were confirmed in vitro to be specific for cytomegalovirus antigens. According to the authors, the approach could potentially be generalized to other disease states and immunological phenotypes. A later analysis found that most CMV-associated TCR beta chains appeared HLA-restricted, with HLA associations seemingly driven largely by CMV exposure. A later genetic analysis reported fewer N-insertions in productive TCRs among donors in an Asian-associated ancestry cluster than the roughly 620-donor mean. Several of the top co-occurrence clusters appeared to be linked to parvovirus B19, influenza, CMV and Epstein-Barr virus, according to a later analysis. Strong co-occurrence of HLA alleles, especially DR and DQ, made assigning TCR associations to individual alleles difficult. Some IMGT-functional V segments, including TRBV6-2 and TRBV6-3, could not be distinguished by the 87-base-pair reads and were therefore excluded. The study listed 164 TCR beta chains as associated with cytomegalovirus. Across donors, most TCR sequences were observed very rarely, whereas some public TCRs were present in many individuals. In a later analysis, about 17,000 TCR beta sequences were associated with specific HLA alleles at a false discovery rate of 0.05. The presence/absence analyses assumed that sequencing depth was roughly uniform across donors, and that assumption may not be true. The earlier analysis of 587 of the donors excluded roughly 17 rarely observed V segments, including chromosome 9 orphons, because counts were too low. Cytomegalovirus status was reported to be diagnosed by the classifier with high specificity and sensitivity in both the original and validation cohorts. Linkage disequilibrium might explain the correlated functional status among segregating V segments, but an unknown experimental factor could not be ruled out. In a later analysis, the rate of TCR association differed among HLA loci, with DRB1 alleles having the most associated TCRs and HLA-C alleles having the fewest. Broadly in line with IMGT annotations, most TCR beta V segments showed up in productive rearrangements about 87% or about 30% of the time in an earlier analysis of approximately 640 of the donors. HLA typing was unavailable for some donors at each locus, so association tests used only the typed subset. The only immune exposure information available for the cohort was CMV serostatus. A further reported finding was that TCR beta sequences accurately predicted the HLA-A and HLA-B alleles for most subjects in the first cohort. Only TCR beta chains were sequenced in this cohort, and the absence of alpha or paired-chain data limited detectable features. An association between a missense DCLRE1C variant and V-gene and J-gene trimming of TCR beta chains was found in a later genetic analysis and replicated in an independent cohort. A group of highly shared sequence variants was considered likely to be a technical artifact of the sequencing pipeline. In a later analysis, HLA-associated TCR beta chains were found to be more clonally expanded and to have lower generation probabilities than equally common non-associated chains.

The library was made by the immunoSEQ multiplex PCR assay. The multiplex PCR relied on a mix of 60 forward primers for TCR Vbeta segments and 13 reverse primers for TCR Jbeta segments. Amplification of the CDR3 region of rearranged TCR beta genes was performed with a multiplex PCR assay on genomic DNA. The Illumina HiSeq System was used to sequence the amplified TCR beta libraries as 87-base-pair reads. The study's processing was this. A later analysis tallied 75 million to 95 million unique TCR beta chains across the 700 or so repertoires, and approximately 12 million of those chains were shared by two or more donors. Raw reads were error-corrected and collapsed into unique sequences with a nearest-neighbor algorithm that merged closely related sequences to remove PCR and sequencing errors. To assign V, D and J gene segments, CDR3 sequences were aligned to IMGT reference sequences. For a sequence to be retained, a match of at least six nucleotides to both a V gene segment and a J gene segment was required. Rearrangements were called productive when the CDR3 lacked stop codons and stayed in frame with V and J; all others were non-productive. Following IMGT convention, CDR3 was defined as the stretch from the second conserved V-encoded cysteine to the conserved J-encoded phenylalanine. The earlier analysis of about 620 of the donors excluded sequences that lacked an unambiguous match to a single V gene segment. In an earlier analysis of 450 to 700 of the donors, V segments were called functional above 56.7% productive rearrangements and were called segregating when the between-donor standard deviation exceeded 5%. A statistical classification framework was built for diagnosing cytomegalovirus status from the catalog of TCR beta chain sequences. V and J gene assignment, in a later analysis, came from comparing TCR nucleotide sequences with IMGT/GENE-DB human TR gene sequences. In a later analysis, CDR3 sequences and most-parsimonious VDJ recombination scenarios were assigned using the TCRdist pipeline. A later analysis defined each TCR beta chain by its CDR3 amino acid sequence plus V-gene family, and excluded reads lacking a unique V-gene family. To address suspected cross-contamination and a sequencing artifact, a later analysis removed 550 to 750 highly shared, low-generation-probability nucleotide sequences. A later analysis calculated a clonal expansion index for each public chain from normalized within-repertoire ranks of inferred template counts. In a later analysis, generation probabilities were computed with a VDJ recombination model fitted to out-of-frame rearrangements, and the resulting probabilities were checked against IGoR. Hypergeometric tests were used in a later analysis to score TCR-TCR, TCR-HLA and TCR-CMV co-occurrence, with a repertoire-size bias correction applied to the TCR pairs. In a later analysis, false discovery rates were estimated by permuting HLA or CMV assignments 20 times. In a later analysis, co-occurring TCRs were grouped using DBSCAN, with TCRdist sequence similarity added in when clustering inside HLA-allele-positive subsets. Co-occurrence clustering excluded repertoires with fewer than 30,000 or more than 120,000 public chains, plus five with anomalous nucleotide sharing. TCRdb stores this immuneACCESS table with in-frame sequences only. Part of the clones is absent; in the studies checked, under half of the shortfall reflects unresolved V genes, and no reason is known for the rest. V, J and clone size derive from that table, while D and trimming were established from the DNA sequence. The sample yields more than 100,000 clones; around 86% were counted once. The biggest ten clones account for around 7.8% of the sample.

The V and J ends are trimmed by 1 base and 3 bases, leaving 7 bases between them. The germline V gene supplies CDR1 SGHDT and CDR2 YYEEEE. The CDR3 measures 13 amino acids from cysteine to phenylalanine. Here the CDR3 DNA is all that survives: 39 bases in frame from base 1. In total, more than 500 healthy bone marrow donors made up the cohort. At the time of sampling, every cohort member was nominally healthy, though immune exposures that went unrecorded were likely present. The donor tested CMV seropositive, placing the donor among the 289 seropositive members of the cohort. Every donor gave a peripheral blood sample, and the peripheral blood mononuclear cells from that sample were used for TCR beta sequencing. Genomic DNA extraction from the blood cell samples was performed with the Qiagen DNeasy Blood Extraction Kit. Remarks on this clone: The clone's antigen remains unknown. No much larger clone is present one base from it, and per-base qualities are unavailable.

This sequence originates from a woman aged 50 to 65 in good health and CMV-seropositive. Source material: PBMCs. The rearrangement combines TRBV5-6 with TRBJ1-1; there is no confident call for the D gene. Here is the DNA: TGTGCCAGCAGCTTGAGGAGGTACACTGAAGCTTTCTTT. This translates into CASSLRRYTEAFF.